This TCR beta chain was sequenced for a study of Graves' ophthalmopathy and Graves' hyperthyroidism. The sequenced template was RNA, covering the TCR beta CDR3 region. The library came from an HTBI-primed first-round RT-PCR and a second-round multiplex PCR. Via MiXCR, TCRdb re-called the multiplex PCR reads, giving one row per CDR3 protein. The sample records more than 150,000 distinct CDR3 sequences, less than 45% being singletons. V gave up 10 bases and J gave up 3 bases, with 15 bases separating them. Germline assignment: CDR1 SNHLY and CDR2 FYNNEI. The CDR3 runs 13 residues. This clonotype was recorded many times.

Sequencing input: peripheral blood. This sequence originates from a woman between 40 and 50 years old with Graves' ophthalmopathy. The chain carries TRBV2 and TRBJ1-1; tentative D call: TRBD1 (6 bases). CDR3 coding DNA: TGTGCCAACCGGAAACAGGGCGACACTGAAGCTTTCTTT. It encodes CANRKQGDTEAFF.